A selection of T cell receptor beta chains follows, all from one sample in a study of blood T cell repertoires in COVID-19. The table came from immunoSEQ multiplex PCR; TCRdb's copy has only in-frame clones and leaves some out. This sample yields roughly 63,000 clones, of which approximately 79% are seen a single time; roughly 9.8% belongs to the top ten. The sequencing sample was made of peripheral blood. These receptors were taken from a human donor in a cohort sampled during active COVID-19. CDR3s include the opening cysteine and the closing phenylalanine or tryptophan. The D gene is left open where the match is weak. Not all rows give a size; the values are once, few, many and, for expanded clones, a class.

abundance: NA; d_gene: NA; j_gene: TRBJ2-3; v_gene: TRBV5-1; CDR3aa: CASSLDGTTLSTDTQYF; CDR3nt: TGCGCCAGCAGCTTGGATGGGACAACACTTAGCACAGATACGCAGTATTTT
abundance: NA; d_gene: NA; j_gene: TRBJ2-3; v_gene: TRBV5-6; CDR3aa: CASSASLAPRGSTDTQYF; CDR3nt: TGTGCCAGCAGCGCGTCTCTAGCCCCCCGAGGGAGCACAGATACGCAGTATTTT
abundance: NA; d_gene: NA; j_gene: TRBJ2-1; v_gene: TRBV10-1; CDR3aa: CASTRSAFNEQFF; CDR3nt: TGCGCCAGCACGCGTTCTGCCTTCAATGAGCAGTTCTTC
abundance: NA; d_gene: TRBD2; j_gene: TRBJ2-7; v_gene: TRBV4-1; CDR3aa: CASSQGGGGSYEQYF; CDR3nt: TGCGCCAGCAGCCAAGGCGGGGGGGGCTCCTACGAGCAGTACTTC
abundance: NA; d_gene: TRBD1; j_gene: TRBJ1-3; v_gene: TRBV7-8; CDR3aa: CASSRGTGKNTIYF; CDR3nt: TGTGCCAGCAGCCGCGGGACAGGGAAAAACACCATATATTTT
abundance: NA; d_gene: NA; j_gene: TRBJ2-4; v_gene: TRBV24-1; CDR3aa: CATSDPRQTKNIQYF; CDR3nt: TGTGCCACCAGTGATCCCAGACAGACCAAAAACATTCAGTACTTC
abundance: NA; d_gene: TRBD2; j_gene: TRBJ2-3; v_gene: TRBV4-3; CDR3aa: CASSQTRLAGGNTDTQYF; CDR3nt: TGCGCCAGCAGCCAGACTCGTCTAGCGGGAGGGAACACAGATACGCAGTATTTT
abundance: NA; d_gene: NA; j_gene: TRBJ2-5; v_gene: TRBV28; CDR3aa: CASSPRQGGGQETQYF; CDR3nt: TGTGCCAGCAGTCCCCGACAGGGAGGAGGCCAAGAGACCCAGTACTTC
abundance: NA; d_gene: NA; j_gene: TRBJ2-7; v_gene: TRBV6-5; CDR3aa: CASGPQPYEQYF; CDR3nt: TGTGCCAGCGGGCCCCAACCCTACGAGCAGTACTTC
abundance: NA; d_gene: TRBD2; j_gene: TRBJ2-3; v_gene: TRBV14; CDR3aa: CASSPIRGESGTDTQYF; CDR3nt: TGTGCCAGCAGCCCGATTCGGGGGGAGTCGGGGACAGATACGCAGTATTTT
abundance: NA; d_gene: NA; j_gene: TRBJ2-7; v_gene: TRBV6-5; CDR3aa: CASSWSGSYEQYF; CDR3nt: TGTGCCAGCAGTTGGTCGGGATCCTACGAGCAGTACTTC
abundance: once; d_gene: NA; j_gene: TRBJ2-1; v_gene: TRBV7-8; CDR3aa: CASSLAPGPRNEQFF; CDR3nt: TGTGCCAGCAGCTTAGCTCCCGGCCCGAGGAATGAGCAGTTCTTC
abundance: NA; d_gene: NA; j_gene: TRBJ2-3; v_gene: TRBV12-1; CDR3aa: CASSFEGLAASTDTQYF; CDR3nt: TGTGCCAGCAGCTTTGAAGGACTAGCAGCTAGCACAGATACGCAGTATTTT
abundance: NA; d_gene: NA; j_gene: TRBJ2-2; v_gene: TRBV7-9; CDR3aa: CASSLSKPGELFF; CDR3nt: TGTGCCAGCAGCCTATCTAAGCCCGGGGAGCTGTTTTTT
abundance: few; d_gene: NA; j_gene: TRBJ1-2; v_gene: TRBV19; CDR3aa: CASSEGGTSAGYGYTF; CDR3nt: TGTGCCAGTAGCGAAGGAGGGACTTCGGCGGGCTATGGCTACACCTTC
abundance: NA; d_gene: NA; j_gene: TRBJ1-4; v_gene: TRBV7-9; CDR3aa: CASSFRGGGEKLFF; CDR3nt: TGTGCCAGCAGCTTCAGGGGCGGCGGGGAAAAACTGTTTTTT
abundance: NA; d_gene: NA; j_gene: TRBJ1-6; v_gene: TRBV9; CDR3aa: CASSVEAVGNSPLHF; CDR3nt: TGTGCCAGCAGCGTAGAGGCGGTGGGTAATTCACCCCTCCACTTT
abundance: NA; d_gene: TRBD2; j_gene: TRBJ2-7; v_gene: TRBV2; CDR3aa: CASSQAGTSPNEQYF; CDR3nt: TGTGCCAGCAGTCAAGCCGGGACTAGCCCAAACGAGCAGTACTTC
abundance: NA; d_gene: NA; j_gene: TRBJ2-3; v_gene: TRBV9; CDR3aa: CASSVREDTQYF; CDR3nt: TGTGCCAGCAGCGTTCGGGAGGATACGCAGTATTTT
abundance: NA; d_gene: TRBD2; j_gene: TRBJ2-7; v_gene: TRBV11-2; CDR3aa: CASRAGGRSYEQYF; CDR3nt: TGTGCCAGCAGGGCGGGGGGGCGCTCCTACGAGCAGTACTTC
abundance: NA; d_gene: NA; j_gene: TRBJ2-1; v_gene: TRBV7-2; CDR3aa: CASSLGASSYNEQFF; CDR3nt: TGTGCCAGCAGCTTAGGGGCGAGCTCCTACAATGAGCAGTTCTTC
abundance: NA; d_gene: NA; j_gene: TRBJ1-1; v_gene: TRBV28; CDR3aa: CASNAAGGNTEAFF; CDR3nt: TGTGCCAGCAACGCCGCCGGGGGGAACACTGAAGCTTTCTTT
abundance: NA; d_gene: NA; j_gene: TRBJ2-5; v_gene: TRBV30; CDR3aa: CAWSVVGAETQYF; CDR3nt: TGTGCCTGGAGTGTAGTAGGGGCGGAGACCCAGTACTTC
abundance: many; d_gene: TRBD2; j_gene: TRBJ2-7; v_gene: TRBV10-3; CDR3aa: CAILPTTGGASGYYEQYF; CDR3nt: TGTGCCATCCTACCAACTACAGGAGGTGCTAGCGGGTACTACGAGCAGTACTTC
abundance: NA; d_gene: NA; j_gene: TRBJ2-7; v_gene: TRBV6-5; CDR3aa: CASKPGATYEQYF; CDR3nt: TGTGCCAGCAAGCCAGGGGCTACCTACGAGCAGTACTTC
abundance: NA; d_gene: TRBD1; j_gene: TRBJ2-7; v_gene: TRBV27; CDR3aa: CASRPTGGKREQYF; CDR3nt: TGTGCCAGCCGGCCGACAGGGGGCAAACGCGAGCAGTACTTC
abundance: few; d_gene: NA; j_gene: TRBJ2-2; v_gene: TRBV4-1; CDR3aa: CASSQERTGELFF; CDR3nt: TGCGCCAGCAGCCAGGAGCGTACCGGGGAGCTGTTTTTT
abundance: NA; d_gene: NA; j_gene: TRBJ2-3; v_gene: TRBV5-5; CDR3aa: CASSLGADTQYF; CDR3nt: TGTGCCAGCAGCTTGGGGGCGGATACGCAGTATTTT
abundance: NA; d_gene: NA; j_gene: TRBJ2-1; v_gene: TRBV27; CDR3aa: CASSLILGGYGSNEQFF; CDR3nt: TGTGCCAGCAGTTTAATCCTCGGAGGGTATGGATCCAATGAGCAGTTCTTC
abundance: NA; d_gene: NA; j_gene: TRBJ2-2; v_gene: TRBV7-9; CDR3aa: CASSLVLVNTEELFF; CDR3nt: TGTGCCAGCAGCTTAGTTTTGGTTAACACCGAGGAGCTGTTTTTT
abundance: NA; d_gene: NA; j_gene: TRBJ1-1; v_gene: TRBV29-1; CDR3aa: CSVGAGEGSTEAFF; CDR3nt: TGCAGCGTGGGGGCGGGGGAAGGTAGCACTGAAGCTTTCTTT
abundance: NA; d_gene: NA; j_gene: TRBJ2-1; v_gene: TRBV2; CDR3aa: CASRYETGEQFF; CDR3nt: TGTGCCAGCAGATATGAGACGGGAGAGCAGTTCTTC
abundance: NA; d_gene: TRBD1; j_gene: TRBJ1-2; v_gene: TRBV9; CDR3aa: CASSPGTGDLQGGYTF; CDR3nt: TGTGCCAGCAGCCCAGGGACAGGGGACTTGCAGGGAGGCTACACCTTC
abundance: once; d_gene: NA; j_gene: TRBJ2-5; v_gene: TRBV18; CDR3aa: CASSPGFQETQYF; CDR3nt: TGTGCCAGCTCACCAGGCTTCCAAGAGACCCAGTACTTC
abundance: NA; d_gene: TRBD1; j_gene: TRBJ2-3; v_gene: TRBV27; CDR3aa: CASTFLETGVGTDTQYF; CDR3nt: TGTGCCAGCACCTTCTTAGAGACAGGGGTTGGCACAGATACGCAGTATTTT
abundance: few; d_gene: NA; j_gene: TRBJ2-7; v_gene: TRBV20-1; CDR3aa: CSASWPDSLTYEQYF; CDR3nt: TGCAGTGCTAGTTGGCCGGACAGTCTTACCTACGAGCAGTACTTC
abundance: few; d_gene: NA; j_gene: TRBJ2-7; v_gene: TRBV28; CDR3aa: CASSHGQMEYF; CDR3nt: TGTGCCAGCAGTCACGGACAGATGGAGTACTTC
abundance: NA; d_gene: TRBD2; j_gene: TRBJ2-1; v_gene: TRBV7-8; CDR3aa: CASSLRGLAGTPTYNEQFF; CDR3nt: TGTGCCAGCAGCCTAAGGGGACTAGCGGGTACACCAACCTACAATGAGCAGTTCTTC